The table lists the clone carrying this T cell receptor (beta chain) with many counts. Its antigen is currently unknown. The source of the sample is a study of read filtering for tumor transcriptome and immune sequencing. Findings and caveats of the study: The sorted CD138-negative fraction was a mixed bone marrow immune population, not purified T cells.

This library used roughly 370 ng RNA and molecular barcoded adaptors spanning alpha/delta and beta/gamma chains. A single record per CDR3 protein comes from TCRdb applying MiXCR to the reads. This table has over 45,000 distinct CDR3 sequences, 20% to 25% appearing once. The sample comprised a population of CD138-negative cells sorted from bone marrow. This sequence originates from a donor aged 40 or older with multiple myeloma.

The CDR3 region has the DNA TGCGCCAGCAGTCAACTCGGGACAGGGGGTAGGGGGCAGTACTTC. Translation: CASSQLGTGGRGQYF. The chain carries TRBV5-1 and TRBJ2-7; TRBD1 matches 11 bases. V dropped 5 bases and J dropped 9; count of bases not matched to a gene: 13. The CDR3 is 15 residues long. Germline values: CDR1 SGHRS, CDR2 YFSETQ.